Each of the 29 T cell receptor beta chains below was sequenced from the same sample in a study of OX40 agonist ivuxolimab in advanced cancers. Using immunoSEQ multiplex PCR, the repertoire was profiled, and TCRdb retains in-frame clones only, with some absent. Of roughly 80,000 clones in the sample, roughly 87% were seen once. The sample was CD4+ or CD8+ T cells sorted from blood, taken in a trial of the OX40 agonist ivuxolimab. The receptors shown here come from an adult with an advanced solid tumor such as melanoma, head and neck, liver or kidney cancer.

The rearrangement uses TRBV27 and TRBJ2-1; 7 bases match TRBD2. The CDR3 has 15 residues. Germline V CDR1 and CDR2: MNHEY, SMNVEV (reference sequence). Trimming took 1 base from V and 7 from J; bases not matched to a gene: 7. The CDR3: CASSLWGEGWNEQFF. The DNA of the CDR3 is TGTGCCAGCAGTTTATGGGGGGAGGGGTGGAATGAGCAGTTCTTC.

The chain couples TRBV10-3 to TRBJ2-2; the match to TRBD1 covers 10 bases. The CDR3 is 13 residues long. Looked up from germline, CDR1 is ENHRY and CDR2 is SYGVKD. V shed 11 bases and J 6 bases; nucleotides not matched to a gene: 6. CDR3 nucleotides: TGTGCCGCCCGACAGGGGGCCGCCGGGGAGCTGTTTTTT. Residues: CAARQGAAGELFF.

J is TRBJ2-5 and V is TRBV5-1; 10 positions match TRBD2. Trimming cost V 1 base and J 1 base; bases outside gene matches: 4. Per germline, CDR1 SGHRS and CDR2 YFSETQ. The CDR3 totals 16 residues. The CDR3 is CASSLSLAGGQETQYF. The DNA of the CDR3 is TGCGCCAGCAGCTTGTCCTTAGCGGGGGGCCAAGAGACCCAGTACTTC.

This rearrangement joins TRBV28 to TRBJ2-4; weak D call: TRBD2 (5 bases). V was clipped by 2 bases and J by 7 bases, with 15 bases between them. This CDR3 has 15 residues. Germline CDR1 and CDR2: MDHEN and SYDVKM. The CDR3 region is CASSLGGQSGNIQYF. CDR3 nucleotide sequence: TGTGCCAGCAGTTTAGGTGGTCAATCGGGGAACATTCAGTACTTC.

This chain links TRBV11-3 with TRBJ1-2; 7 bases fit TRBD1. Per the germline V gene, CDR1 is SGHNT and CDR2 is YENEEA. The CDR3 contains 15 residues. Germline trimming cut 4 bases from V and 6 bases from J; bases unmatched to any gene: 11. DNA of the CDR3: TGTGCCAGCAGCTCCGTCTGGCGGGGACAGCATGGCTACACCTTC. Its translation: CASSSVWRGQHGYTF.

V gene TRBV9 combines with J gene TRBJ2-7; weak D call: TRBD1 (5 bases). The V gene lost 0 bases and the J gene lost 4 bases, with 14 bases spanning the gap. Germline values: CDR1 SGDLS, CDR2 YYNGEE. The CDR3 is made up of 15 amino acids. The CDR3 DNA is TGTGCCAGCAGCGTAGGCGCCAGGGTGGGATACGAGCAGTACTTC. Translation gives CASSVGARVGYEQYF. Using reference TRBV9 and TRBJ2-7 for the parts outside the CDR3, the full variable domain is DSGVTQTPKHLITATGQRVTLRCSPRSGDLSVYWYQQSLDQGLQFLIQYYNGEERAKGNILERFSAQQFPDLHSELNLSSLELGDSALYFCASSVGARVGYEQYFGPGTRLTVT.

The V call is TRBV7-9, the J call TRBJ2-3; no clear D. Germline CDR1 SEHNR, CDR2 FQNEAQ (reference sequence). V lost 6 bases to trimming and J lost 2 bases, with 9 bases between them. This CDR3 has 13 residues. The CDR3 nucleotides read TGTGCCAGCAGTGGGATTTCCACAGATACGCAGTATTTT. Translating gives CASSGISTDTQYF.

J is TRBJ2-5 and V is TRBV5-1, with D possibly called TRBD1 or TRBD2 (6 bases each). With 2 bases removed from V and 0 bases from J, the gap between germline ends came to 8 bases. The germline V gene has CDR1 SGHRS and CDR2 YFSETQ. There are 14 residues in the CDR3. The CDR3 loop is CASSFGGHQETQYF. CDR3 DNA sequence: TGCGCCAGCAGCTTTGGGGGGCACCAAGAGACCCAGTACTTC.

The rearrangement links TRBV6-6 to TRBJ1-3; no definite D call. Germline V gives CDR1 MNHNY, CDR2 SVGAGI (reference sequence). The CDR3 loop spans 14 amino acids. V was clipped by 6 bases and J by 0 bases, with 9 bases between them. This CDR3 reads CASSFPDSGNTIYF. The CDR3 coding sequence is TGTGCCAGCAGCTTCCCTGACTCTGGAAACACCATATATTTT.

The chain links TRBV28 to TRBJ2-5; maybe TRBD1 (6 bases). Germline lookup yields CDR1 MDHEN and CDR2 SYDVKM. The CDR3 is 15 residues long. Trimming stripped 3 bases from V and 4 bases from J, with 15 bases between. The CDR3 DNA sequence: TGTGCCAGCAGTTTTCGGCAGGGGAAAAGAGAGACCCAGTACTTC. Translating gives CASSFRQGKRETQYF.

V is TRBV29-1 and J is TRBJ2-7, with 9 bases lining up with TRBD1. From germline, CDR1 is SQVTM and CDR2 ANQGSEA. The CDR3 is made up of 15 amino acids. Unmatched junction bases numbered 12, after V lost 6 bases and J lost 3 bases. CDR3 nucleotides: TGCAGCGTCGTTAGCCCGGGACAGGGCTTCTACGAGCAGTACTTC. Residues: CSVVSPGQGFYEQYF.

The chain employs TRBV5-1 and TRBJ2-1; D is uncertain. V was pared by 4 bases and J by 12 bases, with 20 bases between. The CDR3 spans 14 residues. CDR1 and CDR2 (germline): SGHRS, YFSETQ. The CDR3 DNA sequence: TGCGCCAGCAGCCAACTCCCCGACAACTTGGGGCAGTTCTTC. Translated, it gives CASSQLPDNLGQFF.

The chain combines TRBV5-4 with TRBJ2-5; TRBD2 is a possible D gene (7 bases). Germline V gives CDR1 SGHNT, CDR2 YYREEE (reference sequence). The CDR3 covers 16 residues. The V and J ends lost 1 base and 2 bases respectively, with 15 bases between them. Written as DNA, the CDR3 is TGTGCCAGCAGCTTGAGAGGGAGGGGGTTTCAAGAGACCCAGTACTTC. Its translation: CASSLRGRGFQETQYF.

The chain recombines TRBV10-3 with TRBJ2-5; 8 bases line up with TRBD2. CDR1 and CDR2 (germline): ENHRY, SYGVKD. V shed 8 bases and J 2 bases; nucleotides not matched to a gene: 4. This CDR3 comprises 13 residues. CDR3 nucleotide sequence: TGTGCCATCTCCCGACTAGCGCAAGAGACCCAGTACTTC. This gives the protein CAISRLAQETQYF.

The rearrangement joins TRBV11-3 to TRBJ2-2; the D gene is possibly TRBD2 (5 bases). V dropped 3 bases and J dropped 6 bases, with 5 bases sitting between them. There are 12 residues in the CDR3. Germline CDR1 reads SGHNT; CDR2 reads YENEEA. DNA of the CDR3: TGTGCCAGCAGCTTTAGCGCCGGGGAGCTGTTTTTT. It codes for CASSFSAGELFF.

The CDR3 DNA is TGTGCCAGCAGTTTAGAGGGAGTCACCCCCTACGAGCAGTACTTC. It specifies CASSLEGVTPYEQYF. The chain couples TRBV27 to TRBJ2-7; tentative D call: TRBD2 (5 bases). V lost 2 bases and J 2 bases, leaving 13 bases between the germline ends. CDR1 is MNHEY and CDR2 is SMNVEV in the germline V gene (reference sequence). The CDR3 spans 15 residues.

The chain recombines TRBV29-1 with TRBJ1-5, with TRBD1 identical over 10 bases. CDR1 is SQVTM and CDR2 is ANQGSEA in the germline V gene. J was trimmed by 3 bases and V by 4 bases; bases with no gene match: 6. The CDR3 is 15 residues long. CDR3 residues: CSVADRGFSNQPQHF. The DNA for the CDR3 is TGCAGCGTTGCGGACAGGGGGTTTTCCAATCAGCCCCAGCATTTT.

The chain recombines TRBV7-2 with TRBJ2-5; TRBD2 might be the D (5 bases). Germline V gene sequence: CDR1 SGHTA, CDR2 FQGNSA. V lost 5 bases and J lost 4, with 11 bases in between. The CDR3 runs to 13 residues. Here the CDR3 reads CASSGWRAETQYF. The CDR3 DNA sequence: TGTGCCAGCAGCGGGTGGCGGGCAGAGACCCAGTACTTC.

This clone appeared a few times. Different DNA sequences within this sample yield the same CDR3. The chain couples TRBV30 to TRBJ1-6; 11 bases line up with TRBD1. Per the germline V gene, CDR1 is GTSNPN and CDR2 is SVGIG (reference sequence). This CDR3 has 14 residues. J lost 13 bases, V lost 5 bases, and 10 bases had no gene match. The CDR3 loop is CAWGGPGQGVPLHF. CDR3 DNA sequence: TGTGCCTGGGGGGGTCCGGGACAGGGGGTCCCCCTCCACTTT.

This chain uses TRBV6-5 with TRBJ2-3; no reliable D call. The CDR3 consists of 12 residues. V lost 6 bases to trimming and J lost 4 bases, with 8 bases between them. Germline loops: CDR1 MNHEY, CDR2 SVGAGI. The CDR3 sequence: CASRDGPDTQYF. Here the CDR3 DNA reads TGTGCCAGCAGAGATGGGCCAGATACGCAGTATTTT.

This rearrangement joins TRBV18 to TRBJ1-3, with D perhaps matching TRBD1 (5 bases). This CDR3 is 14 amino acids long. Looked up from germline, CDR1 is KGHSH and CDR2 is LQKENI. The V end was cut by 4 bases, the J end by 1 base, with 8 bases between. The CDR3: CASSQGQSGNTIYF. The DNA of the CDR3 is TGTGCCAGCTCACAGGGGCAGTCTGGAAACACCATATATTTT.

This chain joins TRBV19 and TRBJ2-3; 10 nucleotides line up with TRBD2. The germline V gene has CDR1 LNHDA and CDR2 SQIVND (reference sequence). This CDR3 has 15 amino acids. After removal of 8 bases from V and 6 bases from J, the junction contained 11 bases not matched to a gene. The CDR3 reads CASSSSGRAGDTQYF. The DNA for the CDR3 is TGTGCCAGTTCCTCGAGCGGGAGGGCTGGGGATACGCAGTATTTT.

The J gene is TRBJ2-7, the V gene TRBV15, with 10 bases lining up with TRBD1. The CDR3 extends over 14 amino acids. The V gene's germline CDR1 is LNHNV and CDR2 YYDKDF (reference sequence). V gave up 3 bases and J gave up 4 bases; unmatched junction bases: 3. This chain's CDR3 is CATSSGGQGYEQYF. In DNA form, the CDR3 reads TGTGCCACCAGCAGCGGGGGACAGGGGTACGAGCAGTACTTC.

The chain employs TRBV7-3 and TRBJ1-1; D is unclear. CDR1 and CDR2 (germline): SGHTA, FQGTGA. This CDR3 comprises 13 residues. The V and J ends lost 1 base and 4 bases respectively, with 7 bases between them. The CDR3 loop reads CASSLKGGTEAFF. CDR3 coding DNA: TGTGCCAGCAGCTTAAAGGGTGGCACTGAAGCTTTCTTT. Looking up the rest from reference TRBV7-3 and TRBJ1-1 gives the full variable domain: GAGVSQTPSNKVTEKGKYVELRCDPISGHTALYWYRQSLGQGPEFLIYFQGTGAADDSGLPNDRFFAVRPEGSVSTLKIQRTERGDSAVYLCASSLKGGTEAFFGQGTRLTVV.

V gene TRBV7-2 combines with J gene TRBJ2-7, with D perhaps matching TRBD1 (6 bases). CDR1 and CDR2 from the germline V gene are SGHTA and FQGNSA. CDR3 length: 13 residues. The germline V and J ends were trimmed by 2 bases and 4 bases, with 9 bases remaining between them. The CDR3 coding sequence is TGTGCCAGCAGCTTAAACAGGGATTACGAGCAGTACTTC. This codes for CASSLNRDYEQYF.

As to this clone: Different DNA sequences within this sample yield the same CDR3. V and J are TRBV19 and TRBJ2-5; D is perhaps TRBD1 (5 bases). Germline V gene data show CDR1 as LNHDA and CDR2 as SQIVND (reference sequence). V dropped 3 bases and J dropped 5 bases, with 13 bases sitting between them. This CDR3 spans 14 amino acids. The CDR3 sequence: CASSIRAGEETQYF. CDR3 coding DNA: TGTGCCAGTAGTATCAGGGCAGGCGAGGAGACCCAGTACTTC.

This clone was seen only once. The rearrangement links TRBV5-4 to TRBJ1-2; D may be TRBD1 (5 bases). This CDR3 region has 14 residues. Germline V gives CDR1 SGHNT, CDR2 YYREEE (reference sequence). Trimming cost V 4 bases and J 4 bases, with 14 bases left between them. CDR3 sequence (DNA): TGTGCCAGCAGCCGGGACTATGAGGGCTATGGCTACACCTTC. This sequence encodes CASSRDYEGYGYTF. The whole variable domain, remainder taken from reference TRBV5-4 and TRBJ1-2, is ETGVTQSPTHLIKTRGQQVTLRCSSQSGHNTVSWYQQALGQGPQFIFQYYREEENGRGNFPPRFSGLQFPNYSSELNVNALELDDSALYLCASSRDYEGYGYTFGSGTRLTVV.

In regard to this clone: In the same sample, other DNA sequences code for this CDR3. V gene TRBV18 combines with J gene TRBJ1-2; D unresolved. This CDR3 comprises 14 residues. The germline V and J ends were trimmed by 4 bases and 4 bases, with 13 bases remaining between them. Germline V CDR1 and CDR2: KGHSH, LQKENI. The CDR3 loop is CASSREGGGYGYTF. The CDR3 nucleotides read TGTGCCAGCTCACGAGAGGGCGGAGGCTATGGCTACACCTTC.

This CDR3 is CASREVPGQPQHF. The CDR3 bases are TGTGCCAGTCGGGAGGTACCGGGGCAGCCCCAGCATTTT. The rearrangement uses TRBV19 and TRBJ1-5; no definite D call. Germline lookup yields CDR1 LNHDA and CDR2 SQIVND (reference sequence). The V end lost 8 bases, the J end lost 7 bases, and 15 bases lay between the germline ends. The CDR3 is made up of 13 amino acids.